The 21 T cell receptor beta chains below come from one sample, sequenced in a study of T cell responses to AZD1222 COVID-19 vaccine. The data were produced by immunoSEQ multiplex PCR, yet TCRdb's version contains in-frame clones alone and is incomplete. The data show 150,000 to 200,000 clones, 90% to 95% seen once. The sequencing here drew on peripheral blood, taken 28 days after the second AZD1222 dose. The receptors here all came from an adult who received the AZD1222 COVID-19 vaccine.

The chain carries TRBV5-4 and TRBJ1-2; 7 nucleotides line up with TRBD1. Looked up from germline, CDR1 is SGHNT and CDR2 is YYREEE (reference sequence). V trimming: 4 bases; J trimming: 5 bases; junction bases outside the gene matches: 8. There are 14 residues in the CDR3. Here the CDR3 reads CASSRWGQTYGYTF. The CDR3 DNA follows: TGTGCCAGCAGCCGATGGGGACAGACTTATGGCTACACCTTC.

The rearrangement joins TRBV7-2 to TRBJ1-6; D is undetermined. V lost 5 bases to trimming and J lost 3 bases, with 11 bases between them. The CDR3 is 15 residues long. Germline CDR1 reads SGHTA; CDR2 reads FQGNSA. Here the CDR3 reads CASSPEGGYNSPLHF. The CDR3 coding sequence is TGTGCCAGCAGCCCAGAGGGAGGCTATAATTCACCCCTCCACTTT.

The chain recombines TRBV5-6 with TRBJ2-7, with TRBD1 matching over 7 bases. The CDR3 sequence is 14 residues long. Trimming at V came to 3 bases and at J to 4 bases, leaving 7 bases not matched to a gene. Germline CDR1 is SGHDT and CDR2 is YYEEEE. The CDR3: CASSSRQGPYEQYF. The CDR3 DNA reads TGTGCCAGCAGCTCAAGACAGGGTCCGTACGAGCAGTACTTC.

This clone was found once. The rearrangement links TRBV12-3 or TRBV12-4 to TRBJ2-7; D not certain. This CDR3 is 12 amino acids long. Deletions cut 3 bases from V and 2 bases from J, with 5 bases between. The chain's CDR3 is CASSFGPYEQYF. Here the CDR3 DNA reads TGTGCCAGCAGTTTCGGGCCCTACGAGCAGTACTTC.

V usage is TRBV4-1 and J usage is TRBJ2-2, with 9 bases that match TRBD1. Germline-derived CDR1 and CDR2 are MGHRA and YSYEKL. V trimming: 0 bases; J trimming: 3 bases; junction bases outside the gene matches: 2. The CDR3 consists of 16 residues. Written as DNA, the CDR3 is TGCGCCAGCAGCCAAGATTGGACAGGGGACACCGGGGAGCTGTTTTTT. Protein: CASSQDWTGDTGELFF.

Written as DNA, the CDR3 is TGCAGCGTTGCCACACTGCACTCCTACGAGCAGTACTTC. It translates to CSVATLHSYEQYF. V and J are TRBV29-1 and TRBJ2-7; D uncertain. The CDR3 has 13 residues. The germline gives CDR1 SQVTM, CDR2 ANQGSEA. Trimming left V 4 bases short and J 0 bases short, with 10 bases between.

The V call is TRBV28, the J call TRBJ1-1, with a weak D call TRBD1 (6 bases). Trimming shortened V by 1 base and J by 7 bases, and 13 bases separated the two germline ends. The CDR3 consists of 14 residues. Germline V gives CDR1 MDHEN, CDR2 SYDVKM. CDR3 amino acids: CASSLSVTGIEAFF. The CDR3 nucleotides read TGTGCCAGCAGTTTATCCGTCACAGGGATTGAAGCTTTCTTT.

The rearrangement uses TRBV20-1 and TRBJ2-7, with 9 bases fitting TRBD2. Germline V gene lookup returns CDR1 DFQATT and CDR2 SNEGSKA (reference sequence). V shed 3 bases, J shed 5 bases, and the junction held 8 bases outside the gene matches. This CDR3 contains 14 residues. The CDR3 sequence: CSASGVAGDHEQYF. The CDR3 DNA sequence: TGCAGTGCTAGTGGGGTAGCGGGAGACCACGAGCAGTACTTC.

V and J are TRBV6-4 and TRBJ2-7; 7 bases are shared with TRBD1. The CDR3 has 15 residues. Looked up from germline, CDR1 is MRHNA and CDR2 is SNTAGT. Unmatched junction bases numbered 9, after V lost 2 bases and J lost 5 bases. The CDR3 DNA reads as TGTGCCAGCAGTGACCAGGGGACAGTATTCGACGAGCAGTACTTC. Amino acid sequence: CASSDQGTVFDEQYF.

This chain uses TRBV3-1 (or the pseudogene TRBV3-2) with TRBJ1-2; TRBD1 is a possible D gene (6 bases). The CDR3 length is 12 residues. Germline values: CDR1 LGHDT, CDR2 YNNKEL (reference sequence). The V end was cut by 2 bases, the J end by 6 bases, with 7 bases between. CDR3 sequence (DNA): TGTGCCAGCAGCCAAAGGGACAATGGCTACACCTTC. It specifies CASSQRDNGYTF.

This clone was found once. The V gene is TRBV18, the J gene TRBJ2-7; TRBD1 aligns across 8 bases. Germline assignment: CDR1 KGHSH and CDR2 LQKENI. CDR3 size: 14 residues. The V gene end was trimmed by 3 bases and the J gene end by 5 bases; junction bases not matched to a gene: 6. Here the CDR3 DNA reads TGTGCCAGCTCACCCGTCGGACAGGGCGACGAGCAGTACTTC. This encodes CASSPVGQGDEQYF.

The chain combines TRBV6-1 with TRBJ2-7, with 12 bases matching TRBD2. Per the germline V gene, CDR1 is MNHNS and CDR2 is SASEGT. After removal of 1 base from V and 0 bases from J, the junction contained 1 base not matched to a gene. The CDR3 is made up of 16 amino acids. Here the CDR3 DNA reads TGTGCCAGCAGTGAAGGGACTAGCGGGACCTCCTACGAGCAGTACTTC. Its translation: CASSEGTSGTSYEQYF.

The gene calls are TRBV12-3 or TRBV12-4 and TRBJ2-5, with D unclear. This CDR3 region has 11 residues. The V and J ends lost 8 bases and 5 bases respectively, with 9 bases between them. Here the CDR3 DNA reads TGTGCCAGCGGGGTCTTTGAGACCCAGTACTTC. This sequence encodes CASGVFETQYF.

The rearrangement joins TRBV7-6 to TRBJ1-5; tentatively, D is TRBD1 (5 bases). Between the trimmed V and J ends, which lost 5 bases and 3 bases, there was a span of 8 bases. The CDR3 runs to 13 residues. Germline assignment: CDR1 SGHVS and CDR2 FNYEAQ. CDR3 region: CASSRGTNQPQHF. The CDR3 DNA sequence: TGTGCCAGCAGCCGCGGGACCAATCAGCCCCAGCATTTT.

The chain employs TRBV7-6 and TRBJ2-7; D is perhaps TRBD1 or TRBD2 (6 bases each). The germline CDR1 and CDR2 sequences are SGHVS and FNYEAQ. CDR3 length: 18 amino acids. V lost 5 bases to trimming and J lost 2 bases, with 25 bases between them. The CDR3 nucleotides read TGTGCCAGCAGCACTAGCCTAACCACAGGGTTATTTCCCTACGAGCAGTACTTC. It codes for CASSTSLTTGLFPYEQYF.

The chain has TRBV7-2 and TRBJ1-3; 7 bases are shared with TRBD1. The CDR3 has 18 residues. After removal of 0 bases from V and 0 bases from J, the junction contained 8 bases not matched to a gene. The germline gives CDR1 SGHTA, CDR2 FQGNSA. The CDR3 here is CASSLAGQGVHSGNTIYF. The CDR3 DNA reads TGTGCCAGCAGCTTAGCGGGCCAGGGGGTTCACTCTGGAAACACCATATATTTT.

A remark on this clone: At the DNA level, this CDR3 is encoded by other sequences in the same sample as well. The genes are TRBV12-3 or TRBV12-4 and TRBJ1-1, with D unclear. The CDR3 extends over 12 amino acids. Between the trimmed V and J ends, which lost 1 base and 4 bases, there was a span of 4 bases. CDR3 coding DNA: TGTGCCAGCAGTTTAGAGGGCACTGAAGCTTTCTTT. Translation gives CASSLEGTEAFF.

The chain combines TRBV3-1 (or the pseudogene TRBV3-2) with TRBJ2-5, with TRBD2 matching over 13 bases. V lost 6 bases to trimming and J lost 4 bases; unmatched junction nucleotides: 23. The CDR3 runs to 21 residues. The germline gives CDR1 LGHDT, CDR2 YNNKEL (reference sequence). The CDR3 nucleotides read TGTGCCAGCAGAACCTATTCACGGACTAGCGGGAGTTCCCCTTATTCAGAGACCCAGTACTTC. Protein sequence: CASRTYSRTSGSSPYSETQYF.

The V call is TRBV4-1, the J call TRBJ1-5; TRBD1 might be the D (5 bases). There are 15 residues in the CDR3. Germline V gives CDR1 MGHRA, CDR2 YSYEKL. V was shortened by 2 bases and J by 1 base, with 9 bases between the two germline ends. The CDR3 reads CASSQMGDSNQPQHF. In DNA, the CDR3 is TGCGCCAGCAGCCAAATGGGGGACAGCAATCAGCCCCAGCATTTT.

This clone appeared once. V and J are TRBV6-1 and TRBJ1-5; perhaps TRBD1 as D (6 bases). The length of the CDR3 is 17 residues. Germline CDR1 MNHNS, CDR2 SASEGT. V was clipped by 4 bases and J by 0 bases, with 16 bases between them. This CDR3 is CASSGRQATYSNQPQHF. In DNA form, the CDR3 reads TGTGCCAGCAGTGGAAGACAGGCGACGTATAGCAATCAGCCCCAGCATTTT.

This clone was counted a few times. This sequence joins TRBV4-2 and TRBJ2-1; the match to TRBD1 covers 9 bases. There are 14 residues in the CDR3. CDR1 LGHNA and CDR2 YNFKEQ come from the germline V gene. J was trimmed by 5 bases and V by 1 base; bases with no gene match: 0. CDR3 nucleotides: TGTGCCAGCAGCCAAGGGGACAGGGACAATGAGCAGTTCTTC. Translating gives CASSQGDRDNEQFF.